Listed below are T cell receptor beta chains from one sample, sequenced in a study of STAT5B mutations in CD4+ large granular lymphocyte leukemia. The table came from immunoSEQ multiplex PCR; TCRdb's copy has only in-frame clones and leaves some out. The sample has approximately 52,000 clones, around 70% seen once. Input material: CD4+ T cells from blood buffy coats. The source is a human donor in good health. Both conserved end residues are part of each CDR3. The order of the fields is D gene, J gene, clone size, CDR3 length, V gene, CDR3 DNA, CDR3 protein. The D gene is left open where the match is weak. Size is omitted from some rows. Given values are once, few, many or a class for expanded clones.

D: NA
J: TRBJ1-6
size: NA
length: 15
V: TRBV7-2
DNA: TGTGCCAGCAGCTTAGAACAGGGCTATAATTCACCCCTCCACTTT
CDR3: CASSLEQGYNSPLHF

D: NA
J: TRBJ2-1
size: NA
length: 12
V: TRBV11-2
DNA: TGTGCCAGCAGGCAGGTCAACAATGAGCAGTTCTTC
CDR3: CASRQVNNEQFF

D: NA
J: TRBJ2-7
size: NA
length: 15
V: TRBV6-5
DNA: TGTGCCAGCAGTCGAACGCAGGGCGTGTACTACGAGCAGTACTTC
CDR3: CASSRTQGVYYEQYF

D: TRBD1
J: TRBJ2-3
size: NA
length: 15
V: TRBV6-5
DNA: TGTGCCAGCAGTTACCGGACAGGGGGCCCAGATACGCAGTATTTT
CDR3: CASSYRTGGPDTQYF

D: TRBD1
J: TRBJ2-1
size: once
length: 14
V: TRBV30
DNA: TGTGCCTGGGACCGACAGGGGGCGCCGAATGAGCAGTTCTTC
CDR3: CAWDRQGAPNEQFF

D: TRBD2
J: TRBJ2-7
size: NA
length: 15
V: TRBV5-1
DNA: TGCGCCAGCAGCCCTAGCGGGGGGTACTCCTACGAGCAGTACTTC
CDR3: CASSPSGGYSYEQYF

D: NA
J: TRBJ1-2
size: NA
length: 14
V: TRBV5-1
DNA: TGCGCCAGCAGCGCGGGGACGAACCAATATGGCTACACCTTC
CDR3: CASSAGTNQYGYTF

D: NA
J: TRBJ2-5
size: once
length: 13
V: TRBV6-1
DNA: TGTGCCAGCAGTAGACAGACAGAAGAGACCCAGTACTTC
CDR3: CASSRQTEETQYF

D: TRBD1
J: TRBJ1-1
size: NA
length: 15
V: TRBV11-2
DNA: TGTGCCAGCAGCTTCCTAGGACAGGGGGCGACTGAAGCTTTCTTT
CDR3: CASSFLGQGATEAFF

D: NA
J: TRBJ2-3
size: once
length: 14
V: TRBV6-6
DNA: TGTGCCAGCAGTACCCCGTCAAGCACAGATACGCAGTATTTT
CDR3: CASSTPSSTDTQYF

D: NA
J: TRBJ2-2
size: NA
length: 15
V: TRBV7-9
DNA: TGTGCCAGCAGCTTAGTAGGGACGGGGCCCGGGGAGCTGTTTTTT
CDR3: CASSLVGTGPGELFF

D: NA
J: TRBJ1-5
size: few
length: 14
V: TRBV18
DNA: TGTGCCAGCTCATCAACAGTGGTTGATCAGCCCCAGCATTTT
CDR3: CASSSTVVDQPQHF

D: TRBD2
J: TRBJ2-3
size: NA
length: 16
V: TRBV7-2
DNA: TGTGCCAGCAGCCCAGGACTAGCGGGGGGGACGAATACGCAGTATTTT
CDR3: CASSPGLAGGTNTQYF

D: TRBD2
J: TRBJ2-3
size: NA
length: 15
V: TRBV11-2
DNA: TGTGCCAGCAGCTTAACTAGCGGGGTCACAGATACGCAGTATTTT
CDR3: CASSLTSGVTDTQYF

D: NA
J: TRBJ2-4
size: NA
length: 13
V: TRBV29-1
DNA: TGCAGCGTTGTGCGGGACAGCAAAAACATTCAGTACTTC
CDR3: CSVVRDSKNIQYF

D: TRBD2
J: TRBJ2-5
size: NA
length: 15
V: TRBV5-1
DNA: TGCGCCAGCAGCTCTAGCGGGGAGGGGATAGAGACCCAGTACTTC
CDR3: CASSSSGEGIETQYF

D: NA
J: TRBJ1-2
size: NA
length: 13
V: TRBV11-2
DNA: TGTGCCAGCAGCCCCAGGCGGGATTATGGCTACACCTTC
CDR3: CASSPRRDYGYTF

D: NA
J: TRBJ1-2
size: few
length: 15
V: TRBV7-8
DNA: TGTGCCAGCAGCCCGAGGGACGGTAGTAACTATGGCTACACCTTC
CDR3: CASSPRDGSNYGYTF

D: NA
J: TRBJ1-3
size: NA
length: 13
V: TRBV19
DNA: TGTGCCAGTAACCGGGACGGTGGAAACACCATATATTTT
CDR3: CASNRDGGNTIYF

D: TRBD1
J: TRBJ2-2
size: few
length: 16
V: TRBV11-1
DNA: TGTGCCAGCAGGAGCCGAGGGACAGAGAACACCGGGGAGCTGTTTTTT
CDR3: CASRSRGTENTGELFF

D: NA
J: TRBJ1-1
size: NA
length: 17
V: TRBV7-8
DNA: TGTGCCAGCAGCCGCGTCGACATTGGCTCTATGAACACTGAAGCTTTCTTT
CDR3: CASSRVDIGSMNTEAFF

D: TRBD2
J: TRBJ2-2
size: NA
length: 17
V: TRBV2
DNA: TGTGCCAGCGAGATGACTAGCGGGGGACCTAACACCGGGGAGCTGTTTTTT
CDR3: CASEMTSGGPNTGELFF

D: TRBD2
J: TRBJ2-3
size: NA
length: 16
V: TRBV13
DNA: TGTGCCAGCAGCCTACCGTCGGGGGGGAGCACAGATACGCAGTATTTT
CDR3: CASSLPSGGSTDTQYF

D: TRBD1
J: TRBJ2-3
size: NA
length: 16
V: TRBV19
DNA: TGTGCCAGTAGTAATCCGACAGGGGTGAGCACAGATACGCAGTATTTT
CDR3: CASSNPTGVSTDTQYF

D: NA
J: TRBJ2-3
size: NA
length: 14
V: TRBV9
DNA: TGTGCCAGCACCCAGGGGGGGGGCACAGATACGCAGTATTTT
CDR3: CASTQGGGTDTQYF

D: NA
J: TRBJ1-6
size: NA
length: 15
V: TRBV7-3
DNA: TGTGCCAGCAGCCGGTGGGACGAGGGGAATTCACCCCTCCACTTT
CDR3: CASSRWDEGNSPLHF

D: TRBD1
J: TRBJ2-5
size: NA
length: 13
V: TRBV7-2
DNA: TGTGCCAGCAGCGTCGACAGGGAAGAGACCCAGTACTTC
CDR3: CASSVDREETQYF